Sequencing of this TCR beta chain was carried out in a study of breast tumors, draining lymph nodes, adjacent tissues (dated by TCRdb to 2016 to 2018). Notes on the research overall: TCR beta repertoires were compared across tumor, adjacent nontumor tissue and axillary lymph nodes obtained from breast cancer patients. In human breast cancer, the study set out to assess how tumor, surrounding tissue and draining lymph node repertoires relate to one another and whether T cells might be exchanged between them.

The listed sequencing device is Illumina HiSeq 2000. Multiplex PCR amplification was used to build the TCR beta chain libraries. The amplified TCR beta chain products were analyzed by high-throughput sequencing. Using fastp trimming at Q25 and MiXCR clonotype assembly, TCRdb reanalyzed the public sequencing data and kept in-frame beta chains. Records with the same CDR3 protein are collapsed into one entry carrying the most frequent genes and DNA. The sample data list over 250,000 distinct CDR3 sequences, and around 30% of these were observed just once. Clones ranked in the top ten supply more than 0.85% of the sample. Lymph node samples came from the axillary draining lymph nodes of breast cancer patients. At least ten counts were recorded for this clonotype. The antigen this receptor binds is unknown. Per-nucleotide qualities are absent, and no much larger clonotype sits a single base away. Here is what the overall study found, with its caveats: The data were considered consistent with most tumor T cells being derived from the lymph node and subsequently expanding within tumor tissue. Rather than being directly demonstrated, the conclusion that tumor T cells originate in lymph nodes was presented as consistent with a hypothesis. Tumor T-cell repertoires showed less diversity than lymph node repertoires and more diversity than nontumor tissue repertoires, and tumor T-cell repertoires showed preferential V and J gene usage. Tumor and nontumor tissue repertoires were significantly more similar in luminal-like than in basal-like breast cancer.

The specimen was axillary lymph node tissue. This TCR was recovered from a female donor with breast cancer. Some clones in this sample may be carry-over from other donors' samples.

CDR3 region: CASRVTRGSNQPQHF. Here is the DNA: TGCGCCAGCAGAGTAACGAGGGGGAGCAATCAGCCCCAGCATTTT. The chain employs TRBV10-2 and TRBJ1-5; tentative D gene TRBD1, with 6 bases matching. The germline V gene gives CDR1 as WSHSY and CDR2 as SAAADI. The junction carries 13 bases between V and J, which are trimmed by 6 bases and 1 base respectively. The CDR3 measures 15 amino acids from cysteine to phenylalanine. The CDR3 DNA has 45 bases and is translated from base 1.